These T cell receptor beta chains were read from a single sample in a study of T cell responses to AZD1222 COVID-19 vaccine. TCRdb's copy holds only in-frame clones and misses some; the assay was immunoSEQ multiplex PCR. There are roughly 120,000 clones in the sample; 70% to 90% occur only once, and 3% to 4.5% lies in the top ten. The sample was peripheral blood, taken on day 0 of MenACWY control vaccination. These receptor sequences come from an adult in good health. CDR3s include the opening cysteine and the closing phenylalanine or tryptophan. The D gene is left open where the match is weak. Size is omitted from some rows. Given values are once, few, many or a class for expanded clones.

abundance: NA
j_gene: TRBJ1-5
v_gene: TRBV24-1
d_gene: NA
CDR3nt: TGTGCCACCAGTGAAGAGGGATCTCGGCCCCAGCATTTT
CDR3aa: CATSEEGSRPQHF

abundance: few
j_gene: TRBJ1-4
v_gene: TRBV4-2
d_gene: NA
CDR3nt: TGTGCCAGCAGCACGTACCACAATGAAAAACTGTTTTTT
CDR3aa: CASSTYHNEKLFF

abundance: NA
j_gene: TRBJ2-3
v_gene: TRBV5-1
d_gene: NA
CDR3nt: TGCGCCAGCAGCTTGGATTCCGGGGGCCCCGCAGATACGCAGTATTTT
CDR3aa: CASSLDSGGPADTQYF

abundance: NA
j_gene: TRBJ1-1
v_gene: TRBV7-3
d_gene: NA
CDR3nt: TGTGCCAGCAGTTCAGACGGAGCTAACACTGAAGCTTTCTTT
CDR3aa: CASSSDGANTEAFF

abundance: NA
j_gene: TRBJ1-4
v_gene: TRBV28
d_gene: TRBD1
CDR3nt: TGTGCCAGCAGTTTGCCCGGGACAGGAACTAATGAAAAACTGTTTTTT
CDR3aa: CASSLPGTGTNEKLFF

abundance: NA
j_gene: TRBJ2-7
v_gene: TRBV9
d_gene: NA
CDR3nt: TGTGCCAGCAGCGTAGCGGGGGGCCCCTCCTACGAGCAGTACTTC
CDR3aa: CASSVAGGPSYEQYF

abundance: NA
j_gene: TRBJ2-2
v_gene: TRBV9
d_gene: NA
CDR3nt: TGTGCCAGCAGCGTAGGTGCGGGCGGGACCGGGGAGCTGTTTTTT
CDR3aa: CASSVGAGGTGELFF

abundance: NA
j_gene: TRBJ1-5
v_gene: TRBV29-1
d_gene: NA
CDR3nt: TGCAGCGTTGAAGAGTCCGGGGGCGCGAATCAGCCCCAGCATTTT
CDR3aa: CSVEESGGANQPQHF

abundance: NA
j_gene: TRBJ1-2
v_gene: TRBV7-9
d_gene: NA
CDR3nt: TGTGCCAGCAGCTTAGTCGGCTACGGAGAGAACTTTGGCTACACCTTC
CDR3aa: CASSLVGYGENFGYTF

abundance: NA
j_gene: TRBJ1-2
v_gene: TRBV18
d_gene: NA
CDR3nt: TGTGCCAGCTCACCAACTCTTAATCGACAGGCTTATGGCTACACCTTC
CDR3aa: CASSPTLNRQAYGYTF

abundance: NA
j_gene: TRBJ2-5
v_gene: TRBV3-1/TRBV3-2
d_gene: NA
CDR3nt: TGTGCCAGCAGCCAAGCTCCCACCCGAGAGACCCAGTACTTC
CDR3aa: CASSQAPTRETQYF

abundance: NA
j_gene: TRBJ1-2
v_gene: TRBV28
d_gene: NA
CDR3nt: TGTGCCAGCAGTCCTGCCGGCCCCGAGGGCTACACCTTC
CDR3aa: CASSPAGPEGYTF

abundance: NA
j_gene: TRBJ2-5
v_gene: TRBV28
d_gene: TRBD1
CDR3nt: TGTGCCAGCAGCCCGGGACAGCAAGAGACCCAGTACTTC
CDR3aa: CASSPGQQETQYF

abundance: NA
j_gene: TRBJ2-7
v_gene: TRBV19
d_gene: TRBD2
CDR3nt: TGTGCCAGTAGTTCAGGGACTAGCGGGGCAATCTACGAGCAGTACTTC
CDR3aa: CASSSGTSGAIYEQYF

abundance: NA
j_gene: TRBJ1-1
v_gene: TRBV11-1
d_gene: TRBD1
CDR3nt: TGTGCCAGCAGCTTGACAGGGGGCACTGAAGCTTTCTTT
CDR3aa: CASSLTGGTEAFF

abundance: few
j_gene: TRBJ1-1
v_gene: TRBV4-1
d_gene: NA
CDR3nt: TGCGCCAGCAGCCAAGATTCGGAGGGGGGGACTGAAGCTTTCTTT
CDR3aa: CASSQDSEGGTEAFF

abundance: NA
j_gene: TRBJ2-3
v_gene: TRBV5-1
d_gene: TRBD2
CDR3nt: TGCGCCAGCAGCTACGAGACTAGCGGGACACAGGATACGCAGTATTTT
CDR3aa: CASSYETSGTQDTQYF

abundance: NA
j_gene: TRBJ1-5
v_gene: TRBV9
d_gene: TRBD1
CDR3nt: TGTGCCAGCAGCGCGACAGGGAGCAATCAGCCCCAGCATTTT
CDR3aa: CASSATGSNQPQHF

abundance: NA
j_gene: TRBJ1-3
v_gene: TRBV24-1
d_gene: NA
CDR3nt: TGTGCCACCAGTGATTTAACAGGAAACACCATATATTTT
CDR3aa: CATSDLTGNTIYF

abundance: NA
j_gene: TRBJ1-4
v_gene: TRBV3-1/TRBV3-2
d_gene: TRBD1
CDR3nt: TGTGCCAGCAGCCAAGAGCGGACAGGGCTAGCAACTAATGAAAAACTGTTTTTT
CDR3aa: CASSQERTGLATNEKLFF

abundance: NA
j_gene: TRBJ1-4
v_gene: TRBV9
d_gene: NA
CDR3nt: TGTGCCAGCAGCGTAGAAACTGATGAAAAACTGTTTTTT
CDR3aa: CASSVETDEKLFF

abundance: NA
j_gene: TRBJ1-2
v_gene: TRBV3-1/TRBV3-2
d_gene: NA
CDR3nt: TGTGCCAGCAGCCGGACAGCCAACTATGGCTACACCTTC
CDR3aa: CASSRTANYGYTF

abundance: NA
j_gene: TRBJ2-3
v_gene: TRBV5-1
d_gene: TRBD2
CDR3nt: TGCGCCAGCAGCCCGACTCGCGGGGGGGGTCCTAGCACAGATACGCAGTATTTT
CDR3aa: CASSPTRGGGPSTDTQYF

abundance: NA
j_gene: TRBJ2-5
v_gene: TRBV30
d_gene: TRBD2
CDR3nt: TGTGCCTGGAGCGGACTAGCGGGCCAAGAGACCCAGTACTTC
CDR3aa: CAWSGLAGQETQYF

abundance: NA
j_gene: TRBJ2-7
v_gene: TRBV13
d_gene: TRBD1
CDR3nt: TGTGCCAGCAGCGCCCGGACAGGGGGCTCCTACGAGCAGTACTTC
CDR3aa: CASSARTGGSYEQYF

abundance: NA
j_gene: TRBJ1-2
v_gene: TRBV5-1
d_gene: NA
CDR3nt: TGCGCCAGCAGCTTGAGCCAGGGATACTATGGCTACACCTTC
CDR3aa: CASSLSQGYYGYTF

abundance: NA
j_gene: TRBJ2-1
v_gene: TRBV7-3
d_gene: NA
CDR3nt: TGTGCCAGCAGCACAACAGAAAACAATGAGCAGTTCTTC
CDR3aa: CASSTTENNEQFF

abundance: NA
j_gene: TRBJ2-5
v_gene: TRBV2
d_gene: NA
CDR3nt: TGTGCCAGCAGTGTAGGGGCCCCGGTGGGGGAGACCCAGTACTTC
CDR3aa: CASSVGAPVGETQYF

abundance: NA
j_gene: TRBJ1-2
v_gene: TRBV6-6
d_gene: TRBD1
CDR3nt: TGTGCCAGCAGTCCCGGGACAGGGGGCCAGGACTATGGCTACACCTTC
CDR3aa: CASSPGTGGQDYGYTF

abundance: NA
j_gene: TRBJ2-1
v_gene: TRBV19
d_gene: TRBD2
CDR3nt: TGTGCCAGTACAAAGACTAGCGGGGTATACAATGAGCAGTTCTTC
CDR3aa: CASTKTSGVYNEQFF

abundance: NA
j_gene: TRBJ2-5
v_gene: TRBV6-5
d_gene: TRBD1
CDR3nt: TGTGCCAGCAGTTACCGCAGGGGGGAGACCCAGTACTTC
CDR3aa: CASSYRRGETQYF

abundance: few
j_gene: TRBJ2-7
v_gene: TRBV29-1
d_gene: NA
CDR3nt: TGCAGCGTTGGGCCCGGGGCAGGGCTATACGAGCAGTACTTC
CDR3aa: CSVGPGAGLYEQYF

abundance: NA
j_gene: TRBJ2-3
v_gene: TRBV18
d_gene: NA
CDR3nt: TGTGCCAGCTCACGACAGGAGGGGGGCACAGATACGCAGTATTTT
CDR3aa: CASSRQEGGTDTQYF

abundance: NA
j_gene: TRBJ1-6
v_gene: TRBV18
d_gene: NA
CDR3nt: TGTGCCAGCTCACCGGCGGCGGATTCACCCCTCCACTTT
CDR3aa: CASSPAADSPLHF

abundance: NA
j_gene: TRBJ2-1
v_gene: TRBV11-2
d_gene: TRBD2
CDR3nt: TGTGCCAGCAGCTTAGAGGGACTAGCGTACAATGAGCAGTTCTTC
CDR3aa: CASSLEGLAYNEQFF

abundance: once
j_gene: TRBJ1-6
v_gene: TRBV4-3
d_gene: NA
CDR3nt: TGCGCCAGCAGCCAAGCCACCGCGTCGAGCTCCTATAATTCACCCCTCCACTTT
CDR3aa: CASSQATASSSYNSPLHF

abundance: NA
j_gene: TRBJ1-2
v_gene: TRBV5-5
d_gene: NA
CDR3nt: TGTGCCAGCAGCTTGGCCATAGACAGCACCTATGGCTACACCTTC
CDR3aa: CASSLAIDSTYGYTF

abundance: NA
j_gene: TRBJ2-3
v_gene: TRBV5-5
d_gene: TRBD2
CDR3nt: TGTGCCAGCAGCTTGGGACTAGCGGGGAATACGCAGTATTTT
CDR3aa: CASSLGLAGNTQYF

abundance: NA
j_gene: TRBJ2-4
v_gene: TRBV6-5
d_gene: TRBD2
CDR3nt: TGTGCCAGCAGCCTACTAGCGGGGAAAAACATTCAGTACTTC
CDR3aa: CASSLLAGKNIQYF

abundance: NA
j_gene: TRBJ1-2
v_gene: TRBV2
d_gene: TRBD1
CDR3nt: TGTGCCAGCACCCTGGACAGGGAGGCTGGCTACACCTTC
CDR3aa: CASTLDREAGYTF

abundance: NA
j_gene: TRBJ1-2
v_gene: TRBV23-1
d_gene: NA
CDR3nt: TGCGCCAGCAGTCAATCTCACGGGGGGCCCGTAAGGGGCTACACCTTC
CDR3aa: CASSQSHGGPVRGYTF

abundance: NA
j_gene: TRBJ2-3
v_gene: TRBV25-1
d_gene: TRBD2
CDR3nt: TGTGCCAGCAGTCAGGGGAGCGGGGGTTGGTGCTTT
CDR3aa: CASSQGSGGWCF

abundance: NA
j_gene: TRBJ1-2
v_gene: TRBV12-3/TRBV12-4
d_gene: TRBD1
CDR3nt: TGTGCCAGCAGTTTGAGGACAGGCTATGGCTACACCTTC
CDR3aa: CASSLRTGYGYTF

abundance: few
j_gene: TRBJ2-7
v_gene: TRBV2
d_gene: NA
CDR3nt: TGTGCCAGCAGGCGAGGGATAGGCTACGAGCAGTACTTC
CDR3aa: CASRRGIGYEQYF

abundance: NA
j_gene: TRBJ2-3
v_gene: TRBV27
d_gene: NA
CDR3nt: TGTGCCAGCAGTACTAGAATTGTCAGAACCGTTCTCACAGATACGCAGTATTTT
CDR3aa: CASSTRIVRTVLTDTQYF

abundance: NA
j_gene: TRBJ1-1
v_gene: TRBV11-1
d_gene: NA
CDR3nt: TGTGCCAGCAGCGAGGATTTTAACACTGAAGCTTTCTTT
CDR3aa: CASSEDFNTEAFF

abundance: NA
j_gene: TRBJ1-1
v_gene: TRBV3-1/TRBV3-2
d_gene: NA
CDR3nt: TGTGCCAGCAGCCAAGATAGAATCACTGAAGCTTTCTTT
CDR3aa: CASSQDRITEAFF

abundance: NA
j_gene: TRBJ1-6
v_gene: TRBV6-1
d_gene: TRBD1
CDR3nt: TGTGCCAGCAGTGACAGGGGGGCTTCACCCCTCCACTTT
CDR3aa: CASSDRGASPLHF

abundance: NA
j_gene: TRBJ1-1
v_gene: TRBV5-4
d_gene: TRBD1
CDR3nt: TGTGCCAGCAGTTCAGGGGGTAGGAGTGAAGCTTTCTTT
CDR3aa: CASSSGGRSEAFF

abundance: NA
j_gene: TRBJ2-7
v_gene: TRBV5-4
d_gene: TRBD2
CDR3nt: TGTGCCAGCAGCCAGAAGCGGGGGCGATCCTACGAGCAGTACTTC
CDR3aa: CASSQKRGRSYEQYF

abundance: NA
j_gene: TRBJ1-5
v_gene: TRBV24-1
d_gene: NA
CDR3nt: TGTGCCACCAGTGACCACTTCCAGGGGAAGCATTTT
CDR3aa: CATSDHFQGKHF

abundance: NA
j_gene: TRBJ2-3
v_gene: TRBV7-6
d_gene: NA
CDR3nt: TGTGCCAGCAGCTTAGAGGGGCCCGACTGGGCAGATACGCAGTATTTT
CDR3aa: CASSLEGPDWADTQYF

abundance: NA
j_gene: TRBJ2-1
v_gene: TRBV6-2/TRBV6-3
d_gene: NA
CDR3nt: TGTGCCAGCAGTAGACCTTCCGGGACTTATCACAATGAGCAGTTCTTC
CDR3aa: CASSRPSGTYHNEQFF

abundance: NA
j_gene: TRBJ2-7
v_gene: TRBV25-1
d_gene: NA
CDR3nt: TGTGCCACCGCCGGGGGCGAGCAGTACTTC
CDR3aa: CATAGGEQYF

abundance: NA
j_gene: TRBJ2-7
v_gene: TRBV30
d_gene: NA
CDR3nt: TGTGCCTGGGACGACCAGGGGGAGCAGTACTTC
CDR3aa: CAWDDQGEQYF

abundance: NA
j_gene: TRBJ2-3
v_gene: TRBV24-1
d_gene: NA
CDR3nt: TGTGCCACCGGTCGGATACAGGATACGACAGATACGCAGTATTTT
CDR3aa: CATGRIQDTTDTQYF

abundance: once
j_gene: TRBJ1-4
v_gene: TRBV2
d_gene: NA
CDR3nt: TGTGCCAGCATCCCCCGCAGTGATGAAAAACTGTTTTTT
CDR3aa: CASIPRSDEKLFF